The rows below give T cell receptor beta chains drawn from one sample of a study of T cells in Graves' hyperthyroidism and ophthalmopathy. TCRdb processed the multiplex PCR reads anew with MiXCR; each CDR3 protein has one entry. The sample holds roughly 650,000 distinct CDR3 sequences, roughly 15% seen once. Sequencing was performed on blood. The receptor source for this set is a woman between 40 and 50 years old with Graves' ophthalmopathy. Both conserved end residues are part of each CDR3. D genes are given only for firm matches. A clone size is listed for some rows: how often the clone was seen (once, few, many), or a class if it is expanded.

few,TRBJ1-6,NA,TRBV2,CASSDGVRYNSPLHF,TGTGCCAGCAGTGATGGGGTTAGGTATAATTCACCCCTCCACTTT
NA,TRBJ1-5,NA,TRBV20-1,CSALIQGIGNQPQHF,TGCAGTGCCCTTATACAGGGTATCGGCAATCAGCCCCAGCATTTT
NA,TRBJ2-3,NA,TRBV27,CASSYLDKADTQYF,TGTGCCAGCAGTTACCTGGACAAGGCAGATACGCAGTATTTT
many,TRBJ2-7,TRBD1,TRBV27,CASSCTSDRGDEQYF,TGTGCCAGCAGTTGCACTTCGGACAGGGGGGATGAGCAGTACTTC
NA,TRBJ1-6,NA,TRBV27,CASSLFGDRALHF,TGTGCCAGCAGTTTATTTGGGGACCGGGCCCTCCACTTT
few,TRBJ1-1,TRBD1,TRBV12-3/TRBV12-4,CASSFYRGGGAFF,TGTGCCAGCAGTTTCTACAGGGGGGGGGGAGCTTTCTTT
NA,TRBJ2-2,NA,TRBV20-1,CSAIATANTGELFF,TGCAGTGCCATAGCCACTGCAAACACCGGGGAGCTGTTTTTT
NA,TRBJ2-3,NA,TRBV4-1,CASSQIQWRTDTQYF,TGCGCCAGCAGCCAAATCCAGTGGCGCACAGATACGCAGTATTTT
few,TRBJ2-3,TRBD1,TRBV29-1,CSVGGQGADTQYF,TGCAGCGTTGGGGGACAGGGGGCAGATACGCAGTATTTT
NA,TRBJ2-3,TRBD2,TRBV30,CAWSVELAGDRDTQYF,TGTGCCTGGAGTGTAGAACTAGCGGGAGACAGAGATACGCAGTATTTT
NA,TRBJ2-1,NA,TRBV12-3/TRBV12-4,CASTPGTGFSDNEQFF,TGTGCCAGCACCCCAGGTACAGGCTTCTCTGACAATGAGCAGTTCTTC
many,TRBJ2-3,NA,TRBV20-1,CSARETDTQYF,TGCAGTGCTAGAGAGACAGATACGCAGTATTTT
NA,TRBJ2-2,NA,TRBV7-2,CASSTPGKIYNAGELFF,TGTGCCAGCAGCACCCCCGGGAAGATTTATAACGCCGGGGAGCTGTTTTTT
many,TRBJ1-4,TRBD1,TRBV30,CAWSPTGVGEKLFF,TGTGCCTGGAGTCCGACAGGGGTGGGTGAAAAACTGTTTTTT
many,TRBJ2-1,NA,TRBV11-2,CASSLDQGREQFF,TGTGCCAGCAGCTTAGATCAGGGAAGGGAGCAGTTCTTC
few,TRBJ1-2,TRBD1,TRBV7-2,CASSLGGQGADYGYTF,TGTGCCAGCAGCTTAGGGGGACAGGGGGCGGACTATGGCTACACCTTC
many,TRBJ2-5,NA,TRBV5-1,CASSLGATQETQYF,TGCGCCAGCAGCTTGGGGGCGACTCAAGAGACCCAGTACTTC
many,TRBJ2-3,TRBD2,TRBV27,CASSGVNTDTQYF,TGTGCCTCCAGCGGGGTCAACACAGATACGCAGTATTTT
many,TRBJ2-6,NA,TRBV7-8,CASSLNSGANVLTF,TGTGCCAGCAGTCTCAACTCTGGGGCCAACGTCCTGACTTTC
many,TRBJ1-5,NA,TRBV12-3/TRBV12-4,CASRWANQPQHF,TGTGCCAGCAGATGGGCCAATCAGCCCCAGCATTTT
NA,TRBJ2-1,NA,TRBV7-3,CASSLGAGARSYNEQFF,TGTGCCAGCAGCTTAGGGGCAGGGGCCCGCTCCTACAATGAGCAGTTCTTC
many,TRBJ1-1,TRBD1,TRBV5-1,CASSPTGGDTEAFF,TGCGCCAGCAGCCCGACAGGGGGGGACACTGAAGCTTTCTTT
few,TRBJ2-3,NA,TRBV10-3,CAISVGGKGTDTQYF,TGTGCCATCAGTGTAGGGGGAAAGGGCACAGATACGCAGTATTTT
NA,TRBJ2-1,TRBD1,TRBV5-5,CASSGDRDYEQFF,TGTGCCAGCAGCGGGGACAGGGACTACGAGCAGTTCTTC
few,TRBJ2-7,NA,TRBV15,CATSRARDSAYEQYF,TGTGCCACCAGCAGAGCGCGGGATTCCGCCTACGAGCAGTACTTC
many,TRBJ2-1,NA,TRBV2,CASSVNPGVRYNEQFF,TGTGCCAGCAGTGTTAACCCGGGAGTCAGGTACAATGAGCAGTTCTTC